Listed here are 29 T cell receptor beta chains from one sample, sequenced in a study of shared clonotypes between healthy human individuals. The repertoire was sequenced with immunoSEQ multiplex PCR; TCRdb's copy has only in-frame clones and lacks some. The sample has around 610,000 clones, roughly 95% seen once. Selected positively for CCR7 and CD45RO-negative, naive CD8 cells excluded terminally differentiated effector memory CD45RA+ cells. Sequencing used naive CD8+ T cells sorted from blood. The receptors come from a woman under 40 in good health.

J is TRBJ2-5 and V is TRBV5-1, with 8 nucleotides matching TRBD1. This CDR3 contains 15 residues. The germline V gene encodes CDR1 SGHRS and CDR2 YFSETQ. V gave up 3 bases and J gave up 0 bases; unmatched junction bases: 4. The CDR3 DNA reads as TGCGCCAGCAGCTCCGGGACAGGCTACCAAGAGACCCAGTACTTC. This sequence encodes CASSSGTGYQETQYF.

Only one count was recorded for this clone. The J gene is TRBJ2-7, the V gene TRBV7-2, with unresolved D. Trimming removed 4 bases at V and 3 bases at J, with 13 bases between. This CDR3 region has 14 residues. Germline V gives CDR1 SGHTA, CDR2 FQGNSA. The CDR3 nucleotides read TGTGCCAGCAGCTGGGGTAAAGCATACTACGAGCAGTACTTC. Translated: CASSWGKAYYEQYF.

The chain couples TRBV27 to TRBJ2-1; D may be TRBD1 or TRBD2 (5 bases each). V was cut by 4 bases and J by 12 bases, with 13 bases left in between. The CDR3 spans 12 residues. Germline-derived CDR1 and CDR2 are MNHEY and SMNVEV (reference sequence). The CDR3 sequence is CASSYGTIPQFF. The CDR3 nucleotides read TGTGCCAGCAGTTACGGGACCATTCCGCAGTTCTTC.

The sample holds one count of this clone. The chain combines TRBV11-2 with TRBJ2-1; 8 nucleotides line up with TRBD2. Germline V gene sequence: CDR1 SGHAT, CDR2 FQNNGV. V trimming: 0 bases; J trimming: 6 bases; junction bases outside the gene matches: 10. CDR3 size: 17 residues. The DNA of the CDR3 is TGTGCCAGCAGCTTAGAATTAGCGGGAATGGGAAGCAATGAGCAGTTCTTC. Protein sequence: CASSLELAGMGSNEQFF.

Remarks on this clone: Other DNA sequences within the sample encode an identical CDR3. This chain connects TRBV5-6 to TRBJ1-2; D is uncertain. CDR1 and CDR2 from the germline V gene are SGHDT and YYEEEE. The CDR3 has 11 amino acids. The V and J ends lost 0 bases and 8 bases respectively, with 5 bases between them. CDR3 in amino acids: CASSLGGGYTF. CDR3 bases: TGTGCCAGCAGCTTGGGAGGCGGCTACACCTTC.

V usage is TRBV19 and J usage is TRBJ2-1; D is perhaps TRBD2 (5 bases). The CDR3 covers 15 residues. V was trimmed by 3 bases and J by 0 bases, leaving 9 bases between them. Per germline, CDR1 LNHDA and CDR2 SQIVND (reference sequence). The CDR3 region has the DNA TGTGCCAGTAGTATCGGCGGGTTCTCCTACAATGAGCAGTTCTTC. Translated: CASSIGGFSYNEQFF.

The chain joins TRBV29-1 to TRBJ2-5; perhaps D is TRBD1 or TRBD2 (6 bases each). The CDR3 runs 13 residues. Germline CDR1 SQVTM, CDR2 ANQGSEA. Between the trimmed V and J ends, which lost 6 bases and 2 bases, there was a span of 13 bases. The CDR3 reads CSVAGGGQETQYF. CDR3 bases: TGCAGCGTAGCCGGGGGCGGGCAAGAGACCCAGTACTTC.

In the case of this clone: Other DNA sequences in this sample translate to the same CDR3. V usage is TRBV11-2 and J usage is TRBJ2-3; D remains unclear. From germline, CDR1 is SGHAT and CDR2 FQNNGV. The V and J ends lost 1 base and 1 base respectively, with 3 bases between them. CDR3 size: 13 residues. The CDR3 loop reads CASSLGGTDTQYF. As DNA, the CDR3 is TGTGCCAGCAGCTTAGGGGGCACAGATACGCAGTATTTT.

Details on this clone: The junction departs from the called germline gene at one end, perhaps through a read error. This rearrangement joins TRBV10-1 to TRBJ2-3; D is unclear. This CDR3 contains 12 residues. CDR1 and CDR2 (germline): WNHNN, SYGVQD (reference sequence). CDR3 sequence: CARSELADTQYF. The CDR3 nucleotides read TGCGCCAGAAGTGAGCTGGCAGATACGCAGTATTTT.

Of note for this clone: In the same sample, other DNA sequences code for this CDR3. V gene TRBV15 combines with J gene TRBJ1-2; D not resolved. V lost 0 bases and J lost 4, with 3 bases in between. Germline V CDR1 and CDR2: LNHNV, YYDKDF (reference sequence). CDR3 length: 12 residues. The CDR3 reads CATSRDSYGYTF. The CDR3 region has the DNA TGTGCCACCAGCAGAGACAGCTATGGCTACACCTTC.

This clone occurred once. The V call is TRBV7-9, the J call TRBJ2-7; 14 bases fit TRBD2. J gave up 6 bases and V 4 bases, and 5 bases lay outside the gene matches. The CDR3 totals 15 residues. CDR1 SEHNR and CDR2 FQNEAQ come from the germline V gene (reference sequence). CDR3 amino acids: CASSSGLAGVSEQYF. The CDR3 DNA reads as TGTGCCAGCAGCTCGGGACTAGCGGGAGTATCCGAGCAGTACTTC.

The chain carries TRBV7-9 and TRBJ1-1; D might be TRBD1 (6 bases). V was cut by 7 bases and J by 0 bases, with 18 bases left in between. This CDR3 is built from 16 residues. CDR1 is SEHNR and CDR2 is FQNEAQ in the germline V gene (reference sequence). CDR3 amino acids: CASTIQGFSLNTEAFF. CDR3 DNA: TGTGCCAGCACCATACAGGGTTTTTCCCTGAACACTGAAGCTTTCTTT.

The V gene is TRBV11-2, the J gene TRBJ2-7; D uncertain. Germline V gives CDR1 SGHAT, CDR2 FQNNGV. The CDR3 has 14 residues. Trimming removed 1 base from V and 3 bases from J, with 10 bases in between. The chain's CDR3 is CASSLVPGFYEQYF. The CDR3 DNA is TGTGCCAGCAGCTTAGTGCCAGGTTTCTACGAGCAGTACTTC.

This clone was seen a single time. J is TRBJ2-1 and V is TRBV4-1; D may correspond to TRBD1 or TRBD2 (5 bases each). The CDR3 runs to 11 residues. Looked up from germline, CDR1 is MGHRA and CDR2 is YSYEKL. The ends were cut back, 5 bases at V and 14 bases at J, with 13 bases in the middle. The CDR3 nucleotides read TGCGCCAGCAGCTCCGGGACCTCAAAGTTCTTC. Protein: CASSSGTSKFF.

V usage is TRBV29-1 and J usage is TRBJ2-3; unclear D gene. The CDR3 is 16 amino acids. V lost 8 bases and J 1 base, leaving 22 bases between the germline ends. Germline CDR1 and CDR2: SQVTM and ANQGSEA. CDR3 loop: CSFFSLYFSGTDTQYF. The CDR3 nucleotides read TGCAGCTTCTTCTCCCTTTACTTCAGTGGCACAGATACGCAGTATTTT.

The chain uses TRBV7-9 and TRBJ2-1; 7 positions match TRBD1. CDR1 and CDR2 (germline): SEHNR, FQNEAQ (reference sequence). The CDR3 covers 14 residues. Germline trimming cut 5 bases from V and 4 bases from J; bases unmatched to any gene: 5. CDR3 sequence: CASSGTAGYNEQFF. DNA of the CDR3: TGTGCCAGCAGCGGGACAGCTGGGTACAATGAGCAGTTCTTC.

V and J are TRBV5-4 and TRBJ1-2, with 10 bases matching TRBD1. The ends lost 4 bases at V and 7 bases at J; junction bases unmatched: 7. The CDR3 totals 14 residues. Germline V CDR1 and CDR2: SGHNT, YYREEE (reference sequence). CDR3 sequence (DNA): TGTGCCAGCAGCGGGGACAGGGGACCGTTTGGCTACACCTTC. Its protein is CASSGDRGPFGYTF. Full variable domain (outside the CDR3, taken from reference TRBV5-4 and TRBJ1-2): ETGVTQSPTHLIKTRGQQVTLRCSSQSGHNTVSWYQQALGQGPQFIFQYYREEENGRGNFPPRFSGLQFPNYSSELNVNALELDDSALYLCASSGDRGPFGYTFGSGTRLTVV.

J is TRBJ1-5 and V is TRBV6-6; a weak D match, TRBD1 (6 bases). There are 14 residues in the CDR3. The germline V gene has CDR1 MNHNY and CDR2 SVGAGI (reference sequence). Deletions cut 6 bases from V and 8 bases from J, with 17 bases between. The CDR3 loop is CASSAFPTGKPQHF. The CDR3, as DNA: TGTGCCAGCAGCGCCTTCCCTACAGGGAAGCCCCAGCATTTT.

The CDR3 protein is CASSQVSENYEQYF. The CDR3 DNA reads TGCGCCAGCAGCCAAGTTTCGGAAAACTACGAGCAGTACTTC. The chain couples TRBV4-1 to TRBJ2-7, with D unresolved. Germline V gene sequence: CDR1 MGHRA, CDR2 YSYEKL. Trimming took off 1 base at V and 3 bases at J, with 10 bases between the two ends. The CDR3 totals 14 residues.

V gene TRBV4-1 combines with J gene TRBJ2-7; 7 nucleotides match TRBD2. The CDR3 length is 15 residues. Germline-derived CDR1 and CDR2 are MGHRA and YSYEKL. The J segment lost 2 bases and the V segment lost 4 bases, leaving 8 bases of the junction unmatched. CDR3 in amino acids: CASSPSVAGAYEQYF. The CDR3 DNA is TGCGCCAGCAGCCCCTCCGTGGCGGGAGCCTACGAGCAGTACTTC.

V and J are TRBV5-1 and TRBJ2-2, with 7 positions matching TRBD2. Trimming at V came to 0 bases and at J to 0 bases, leaving 17 bases not matched to a gene. The CDR3 contains 21 residues. CDR1 is SGHRS, CDR2 YFSETQ, per germline. DNA of the CDR3: TGCGCCAGCAGCTTGGGGGAGACGGACTATAGGCTAGCGGCGAACACCGGGGAGCTGTTTTTT. Its protein product is CASSLGETDYRLAANTGELFF.

J is TRBJ2-5 and V is TRBV29-1; TRBD2 is a possible D gene (5 bases). Matching the DNA end better, TRBJ2-7 makes the J call doubtful. CDR3 length equals 13 residues. Germline CDR1 reads SQVTM; CDR2 reads ANQGSEA. The CDR3 nucleotides read TGCAGCGTTGAAGATCGGACTTCATACGAGCAGTACTTC. Residues: CSVEDRTSYEQYF.

Written as DNA, the CDR3 is TGTGCCAGCCTAGGACAGGGTGTTCCCGGGGAGCTGTTTTTT. Residues: CASLGQGVPGELFF. V and J are TRBV2 and TRBJ2-2, with 8 bases lining up with TRBD1. From germline, CDR1 is SNHLY and CDR2 FYNNEI. The J segment lost 6 bases and the V segment lost 8 bases, leaving 8 bases of the junction unmatched. CDR3 length: 14 residues.

V usage is TRBV29-1 and J usage is TRBJ2-7; 8 nucleotides agree with TRBD1. Germline CDR1 SQVTM, CDR2 ANQGSEA. V lost 1 base to trimming and J lost 3 bases; unmatched junction nucleotides: 5. This CDR3 has 14 residues. CDR3 nucleotide sequence: TGCAGCGTTGAAGGAGGGACAGGAGACTACGAGCAGTACTTC. Translating gives CSVEGGTGDYEQYF.

The rearrangement joins TRBV11-2 to TRBJ2-3; D is unclear. Trimming shortened V by 1 base and J by 3 bases, and 11 bases separated the two germline ends. Germline V gene sequence: CDR1 SGHAT, CDR2 FQNNGV. The CDR3 is 15 residues long. CDR3 nucleotide sequence: TGTGCCAGCAGCTTAGGCTATCTGGGAACAGATACGCAGTATTTT. Translating gives CASSLGYLGTDTQYF.

This clone was counted a single time. The chain has TRBV5-1 and TRBJ2-1; possibly TRBD2 for D (6 bases). This CDR3 is built from 14 residues. The germline gives CDR1 SGHRS, CDR2 YFSETQ. Trimming left V 1 base short and J 5 bases short, with 10 bases between. CDR3 loop: CASSLSAGNNEQFF. In DNA, the CDR3 is TGCGCCAGCAGCTTGTCTGCGGGAAACAATGAGCAGTTCTTC.

This clone has just one count. V is TRBV7-6 and J is TRBJ2-2; 9 bases line up with TRBD2. The CDR3 totals 19 residues. Germline V gives CDR1 SGHVS, CDR2 FNYEAQ. The ends lost 4 bases at V and 5 bases at J; junction bases unmatched: 17. In nucleotides, the CDR3 is TGTGCCAGCAGCTCACACCAGCGCGTCATAGCGGGAGTGACCGGGGAGCTGTTTTTT. Translating it yields CASSSHQRVIAGVTGELFF.

As concerns this clone: Other DNA sequences in the sample encode the same CDR3. The J gene is TRBJ2-3, the V gene TRBV9; D gene uncertain. Germline values: CDR1 SGDLS, CDR2 YYNGEE. CDR3 length: 14 residues. V dropped 0 bases and J dropped 0 bases, with 5 bases sitting between them. CDR3 bases: TGTGCCAGCAGCGTAGGCGGAAGCACAGATACGCAGTATTTT. Its translation is CASSVGGSTDTQYF.

CDR3 sequence reads: CASSPRQGYEQYF. CDR3 DNA sequence: TGTGCCAGCAGCCCGAGACAGGGGTACGAGCAGTACTTC. This chain connects TRBV5-6 to TRBJ2-7; 8 nucleotides match TRBD1. CDR1 and CDR2 (germline): SGHDT, YYEEEE. V dropped 4 bases and J dropped 4; count of bases not matched to a gene: 4. The CDR3 consists of 13 residues.